The clone carrying this T cell receptor (beta chain) has only one observation. This sample stems from a study of blood T cell repertoires in COVID-19. Study context: COVID-19 samples from acute and convalescent phases originated in the United States, Italy and Spain.

Generated by immunoSEQ multiplex PCR, the TCRdb table keeps only in-frame clones and is missing some. Seen here are about 320,000 clones, roughly 90% observed once, and the top ten hold 2.6%. CDR1 and CDR2 from the germline V gene are SGHNT and YYREEE (reference sequence). V lost 0 bases and J lost 5; bases outside the gene matches: 5. CDR3 size: 16 residues. The TCR was taken from a man between 60 and 75 years old who had recovered from COVID-19. Material for sequencing was PBMCs or T cells enriched from blood (not recorded which). The chain uses TRBV5-4 and TRBJ2-1, with 10 positions matching TRBD2. In nucleotides, the CDR3 is TGTGCCAGCAGCTTGGTCGCAACTAGCGGGAACAATGAGCAGTTCTTC. Translated: CASSLVATSGNNEQFF. The variable domain in full, completed from reference TRBV5-4 and TRBJ2-1, reads ETGVTQSPTHLIKTRGQQVTLRCSSQSGHNTVSWYQQALGQGPQFIFQYYREEENGRGNFPPRFSGLQFPNYSSELNVNALELDDSALYLCASSLVATSGNNEQFFGPGTRLTVL.